The T cell receptor beta chain under discussion was sequenced for a study of T cell responses to AZD1222 COVID-19 vaccine. Study-wide points: Clonal diversity may have been underestimated in mostly white British donors. After two AZD1222 doses, spike-specific TCR breadth and depth rose versus day 0. Baseline seropositivity characterized only a handful of AZD1222 recipients.

Second doses were pooled across both intervals (about 4 or about 12 weeks). Using immunoSEQ multiplex PCR, the repertoire was profiled, and TCRdb retains in-frame clones only, with some absent. Of 100,000 to 150,000 clones listed, around 84% were seen once; the top ten hold approximately 16%. For this clone: Its antigen is not identified.

V gave up 5 bases and J gave up 4 bases; unmatched junction bases: 5. Germline V CDR1 and CDR2: SGHTA, FQGTGA. The CDR3 has 16 residues. V gene TRBV7-3 combines with J gene TRBJ2-5; 15 positions agree with TRBD2. The specimen comprised peripheral blood, sampled 28 days after the second AZD1222 dose. The TCR comes from an adult who received the AZD1222 COVID-19 vaccine. The CDR3 DNA sequence: TGTGCCAGCAGCCAGGGACTAGCGGGAGGTGGAGAGACCCAGTACTTC. Translating gives CASSQGLAGGGETQYF.